One T cell receptor beta chain is described in this entry. This clone has a single count. Its antigen remains unidentified. No base quality information exists; no much larger clone differs at one position. This entry is derived from a study of cytomegalovirus exposure and HLA in healthy donors listed by TCRdb under 2017. Looking at the study overall: An earlier analysis of several hundred of the donors reported 276 Gb of sequence data and 120 million or so unique TCR beta sequences from about 200 million T cells. About 310 gigabases of sequencing data and 70 million to 100 million unique TCR sequences were included in an early release covering about 700 HLA-typed donors. Among the 398 genotyped donors, around 81% belonged to the genetic ancestry cluster associated with self-reported Caucasian donors. The study was designed to test whether signatures of past pathogen exposure could be identified by cataloging public T cell receptors. The study profiled the T cell repertoires of under 850 subjects by immunosequencing and related them to cytomegalovirus serostatus. In addition to the first cohort of 650 to 750 subjects, a separate validation cohort of 130 or so different subjects was used. High-throughput TCR immunosequencing, statistical association of individual TCRs with disease status, and machine learning were combined to predict cytomegalovirus infection status. To study patterns of TCR occurrence, a later analysis re-analyzed previously published TCR beta repertoires from 650 to 750 donors and added high-resolution HLA genotyping. Rather than using new phenotypic data, the later analysis identified candidate immune exposures from TCR beta sequences and from how often those sequences occurred across donors. To decide whether each TCR beta V gene segment behaved as functional or pseudogenic, an earlier analysis of some 600 of the donors relied on high-throughput TCR beta sequencing. Donor age, sex, ethnicity and CMV serostatus were collected together with the repertoire data. A later genetic analysis took genome-wide SNP genotypes for about three fifths of the 666 donors and used that subset as a discovery cohort. Every repertoire in the discovery cohort had been generated on one and the same sequencing platform. Class I and class II HLA loci were covered by the typing at four-digit resolution. Typing coverage varied by locus: roughly 620-630 donors for A, B, C, DRB1 and DQB1; around 560 for DQA1; 606 for DPA1; roughly 450 for DPB1. About five DR-DQ haplotypes were treated as single units for association and clustering because of strong linkage in the cohort. On average, roughly 200,000 unique TCR beta nucleotide sequences were sequenced per donor among some 420 genotyped donors of the cohort, with around 19% of those sequences being non-productive.

In total, 500 to 700 healthy bone marrow donors made up the cohort. At the time of sampling, all cohort members were nominally healthy, though unrecorded immune exposures were likely present. The donor was CMV seronegative and belonged to the group of 350 to 400 seronegative cohort members. A peripheral blood sample was provided by each donor, and peripheral blood mononuclear cells were used for TCR beta sequencing. Genomic DNA was extracted from the blood cell samples with the Qiagen DNeasy Blood Extraction Kit. The library relied on the immunoSEQ multiplex PCR assay. For the multiplex PCR, a mixture combining 60 forward primers for TCR Vbeta segments and 13 reverse primers for TCR Jbeta segments was used. Amplification of the CDR3 region of rearranged TCR beta genes was performed with a multiplex PCR assay on genomic DNA. The Illumina HiSeq System was used to sequence the amplified TCR beta libraries as 87-base-pair reads. In the original analysis: Across the 670 or so repertoires, a later analysis counted some 80 million unique TCR beta chains, 8.5 million to 12 million of which were shared by at least two donors. A nearest-neighbor algorithm error-corrected the raw reads and collapsed the reads into unique sequences, merging closely related sequences to remove PCR and sequencing errors. CDR3 sequences were aligned to IMGT reference sequences to assign V, D and J gene segments. Each retained sequence needed at least a six-nucleotide match to both a V gene segment and a J gene segment. A rearrangement was called productive if the CDR3 had no stop codons and remained in frame with V and J, and every other rearrangement was called non-productive. Following IMGT convention, CDR3 was defined as the stretch from the second conserved V-encoded cysteine to the conserved J-encoded phenylalanine. In an earlier analysis of more than 550 of the donors, sequences lacking an unambiguous match to a single V gene segment were excluded. An earlier analysis of a few hundred of the donors called V segments functional above 56.7% productive rearrangements and segregating when the between-donor standard deviation exceeded 5%. A statistical classification framework was built to diagnose cytomegalovirus status from the catalog of TCR beta chain sequences. In a later analysis, TCR nucleotide sequences were compared against IMGT/GENE-DB human TR gene sequences so that V and J genes could be assigned. A later analysis assigned CDR3 sequences and most-parsimonious VDJ recombination scenarios with the TCRdist pipeline. In a later analysis, every TCR beta chain was defined by the combination of its CDR3 amino acid sequence and its V-gene family, and reads without a unique V-gene family were dropped. As a way to deal with suspected cross-contamination and a sequencing artifact, a later analysis dropped 450 to 600 nucleotide sequences that were highly shared and had low generation probability. In a later analysis, a clonal expansion index was calculated for each public chain from normalized within-repertoire ranks of inferred template counts. A later analysis computed generation probabilities with a VDJ recombination model fitted to out-of-frame rearrangements, and checked the results against IGoR. A later analysis scored TCR-TCR, TCR-HLA and TCR-CMV co-occurrence with hypergeometric tests, applying a repertoire-size bias correction to TCR pairs. In a later analysis, false discovery rates were estimated by permuting HLA or CMV assignments 20 times. In a later analysis, co-occurring TCRs were grouped using DBSCAN, with TCRdist sequence similarity added in when clustering inside HLA-allele-positive subsets. Co-occurrence clustering excluded repertoires with fewer than 30,000 or more than 120,000 public chains, plus five with anomalous nucleotide sharing. Not all clones reach the TCRdb copy of this immuneACCESS table, which keeps in-frame sequences only. Checked studies attribute under half of the gap to unresolved V genes and leave the rest unexplained. The V and J calls and clone size were taken over from that table, and D and trimming were inferred from the DNA. The sample data list under 200,000 clones, and 70% to 90% of these were observed just once. The ten largest clonotypes hold around 1.8% of the sample.

The CDR3 numbers 15 residues from cysteine through phenylalanine. CDR3 DNA is the only sequence kept; it has 45 bases, read in frame from the first base. The trim is 2 bases for V and 1 base for J, with a gap of 8 bases between the germline ends. The germline V gene yields MGHRA for CDR1 and YSYEKL for CDR2. Paper-wide results and their limitations: Sequencing depth was assumed to be roughly uniform across donors in the presence/absence analyses, though that assumption may not hold. The cohort was sequenced for TCR beta chains only, and without alpha or paired-chain data the features that could be detected were limited. A few of the identified cytomegalovirus-associated TCR beta chains were confirmed in vitro to be specific for cytomegalovirus antigens. Because counts were too low, roughly 17 rarely observed V segments, including chromosome 9 orphons, were left out of the earlier analysis of approximately 500 of the donors. In a later analysis, several top co-occurrence clusters were reported to appear linked to parvovirus B19, influenza, CMV and Epstein-Barr virus. HLA typing was unavailable for some donors at each locus, so association tests used only the typed subset. Compared with equally common non-associated chains, HLA-associated TCR beta chains in a later analysis were more clonally expanded and had lower generation probabilities. In a later genetic analysis, fewer N-insertions in productive TCRs were reported among donors in an Asian-associated ancestry cluster than the roughly 700-donor mean. In both the original and validation cohorts, the classifier was reported to diagnose cytomegalovirus status with high specificity and sensitivity. Some IMGT-functional V segments, including TRBV6-2 and TRBV6-3, could not be told apart with the 87-base-pair reads, so those segments were excluded. For the cohort, immune exposure information was limited to CMV serostatus. An association between a missense DCLRE1C variant and V-gene and J-gene trimming of TCR beta chains was found in a later genetic analysis and replicated in an independent cohort. A later analysis found that TCR association rates varied across HLA loci, with DRB1 alleles showing the most associated TCRs and HLA-C alleles the fewest. Most TCR sequences were seen in very few donors, while some public TCRs were found in many individuals. According to a later analysis, most CMV-associated TCR beta chains appeared to be HLA-restricted, and the HLA associations seemed to be driven largely by CMV exposure. In a later analysis, some 18,000 TCR beta sequences were associated with specific HLA alleles at a false discovery rate of 0.05. In an earlier analysis of roughly 500 of the donors, most TCR beta V segments appeared in productive rearrangements about 90% or about 30% of the time, broadly matching IMGT annotations. The authors suggested that the approach could potentially be generalized to other disease states and immunological phenotypes. A further reported finding was that TCR beta sequences accurately predicted the HLA-A and HLA-B alleles for most subjects in the first cohort. Correlated functional status among segregating V segments might be attributable to linkage disequilibrium, but an unknown experimental factor could not be ruled out. A cluster of highly shared sequence variants was judged likely to represent a technical artifact of the sequencing pipeline. A total of 164 TCR beta chains were listed by the study as associated with cytomegalovirus. When HLA alleles, especially DR and DQ, strongly co-occurred, TCR associations were difficult to assign to individual alleles.

What was sequenced was PBMCs. The chain couples TRBV4-1 to TRBJ2-2; no confident D gene assignment can be made. This clonotype was sampled from a woman aged 18-29 years in good health and CMV-seronegative. CDR3 reads: CASSQIAGNTGELFF. The DNA reads as follows: TGCGCCAGCAGCCAAATCGCAGGGAACACCGGGGAGCTGTTTTTT.